This T cell receptor (beta chain) was found in a study of blood T cells in healthy people across ages. Notes on the study in general: Per million T cells, the diversity of TCR beta decreased roughly linearly as age advanced.

The authors ran a second PCR of roughly 7 to 11 cycles using a sample-barcoded 5' primer and a J-beta primer mix. TCRdb reanalysed the 5' RACE reads using MiXCR and keeps one entry per CDR3 protein. Of approximately 290,000 distinct CDR3 sequences in the sample, roughly a quarter were seen once. Losses at the gene ends were 2 bases for V and 6 bases for J; bases not matched to a gene: 11. Germline V lookup: CDR1 MDHEN, CDR2 SYDVKM. The CDR3 totals 17 residues. This clonotype was recorded a few times. Its antigen is unknown. The chain employs TRBV28 and TRBJ1-4, with 8 bases aligning to TRBD1. The sequence was collected from a woman between 65 and 79 years old in good health. Sequenced input: blood. Here the CDR3 DNA reads TGTGCCAGCAGTTTAGGGACAGGTGGAGGTCGGGATGAAAAACTGTTTTTT. Amino acids: CASSLGTGGGRDEKLFF.